The 9 T cell receptor beta chains presented below share a single source sample, sequenced in a study of response to subunit inactivated influenza vaccine. TCRdb re-analysed the RT-PCR reads in MiXCR, keeping a single row per CDR3 protein. The sample yields about 570,000 distinct CDR3 sequences, about 11% seen once. This sample also belongs to another study, concerning T cells expressing NK-cell markers. That paper states: UMIs were included in TCR beta cDNA generated by 5'RACE template switching.

The sample here was PBMCs from blood, taken on the day of vaccination. The source is a man in his forties or fifties who received an inactivated influenza vaccine.

This clonotype came up many times. The rearrangement joins TRBV30 to TRBJ2-3; maybe TRBD2 (6 bases). V lost 2 bases and J lost 3, with 12 bases in between. This CDR3 has 14 residues. Germline CDR1 is GTSNPN and CDR2 is SVGIG (reference sequence). This CDR3 is CAWSLEGRTDTQYF. For the CDR3, the DNA is TGTGCCTGGAGTTTGGAGGGAAGAACAGATACGCAGTATTTT.

On this clonotype: One end of the junction does not line up with germline, which may come from a read error. V usage is TRBV7-2 and J usage is TRBJ2-3; the D is unclear. The CDR3 runs 11 residues. Germline-derived CDR1 and CDR2 are SGHTA and FQGNSA. This CDR3 is CASSLLPRLDF. CDR3 DNA sequence: TGTGCCAGCAGCTTACTACCCCGGTTGGATTTT.

This chain connects TRBV9 to TRBJ2-5, with D unclear. The CDR3 extends over 16 amino acids. Germline values: CDR1 SGDLS, CDR2 YYNGEE. Trimming took 1 base from V and 0 from J, leaving 13 bases between them. DNA of the CDR3: TGTGCCAGCAGCGTAAGCAGTGGCTCGTACCAAGAGACCCAGTACTTC. This encodes CASSVSSGSYQETQYF.

This clonotype was picked up a small number of times. In DNA form, the CDR3 reads TGTGCCAGCAGCTTAGCGCGGGGGGCGAACACTGAAGCTTTCTTT. This translates into CASSLARGANTEAFF. The rearrangement links TRBV7-6 to TRBJ1-1, with D perhaps matching TRBD1 (6 bases). CDR1 is SGHVS, CDR2 FNYEAQ, per germline. The CDR3 runs to 15 residues. V lost 0 bases and J lost 1, with 9 bases in between.

This clonotype was recorded a few times. CDR3 nucleotides: TGTGCCAGCAGTTCCGGACTAGCCGTAGCCAAAAACATTCAGTACTTC. Translation gives CASSSGLAVAKNIQYF. V usage is TRBV6-5 and J usage is TRBJ2-4, with 8 bases aligning to TRBD2. The CDR3 length is 16 residues. V lost 4 bases, J lost 0 bases, and 5 bases stayed unmatched. Looked up from germline, CDR1 is MNHEY and CDR2 is SVGAGI.

The chain has TRBV11-1 and TRBJ1-1; TRBD1 aligns across 11 bases. V gave up 6 bases and J gave up 5 bases; unmatched junction bases: 8. CDR1 and CDR2 (germline): SGHAT, FQDESV (reference sequence). The CDR3 runs to 15 residues. CDR3 protein: CASSSWTGGETEAFF. CDR3 DNA sequence: TGTGCCAGCAGTTCCTGGACAGGGGGCGAGACTGAAGCTTTCTTT.

The chain recombines TRBV11-1 with TRBJ1-4; TRBD1 is a possible D gene (6 bases). Trimming removed 0 bases at V and 0 bases at J, with 17 bases between. The CDR3 is 19 amino acids. Germline CDR1 and CDR2: SGHAT and FQDESV (reference sequence). In DNA form, the CDR3 reads TGTGCCAGCAGCTTAGCGCCCTGGGGGGGCGTTGCAACTAATGAAAAACTGTTTTTT. Amino acids: CASSLAPWGGVATNEKLFF.

This sequence joins TRBV6-1 and TRBJ1-4; 11 bases map to TRBD1. With 6 bases clipped from V and 8 bases from J, the junction kept 5 bases outside the gene matches. Germline V gene sequence: CDR1 MNHNS, CDR2 SASEGT. The CDR3 runs to 14 residues. CDR3 amino acids: CASSGQGAWEKLFF. The CDR3 DNA follows: TGTGCCAGCAGCGGACAGGGGGCTTGGGAAAAACTGTTTTTT.

This clonotype showed up just a few times. CDR3 amino acids: CASSLRLKAFF. The CDR3 region has the DNA TGTGCCAGCAGTTTAAGGCTCAAAGCTTTCTTT. The chain links TRBV28 to TRBJ1-1, with D uncertain. Germline CDR1 and CDR2: MDHEN and SYDVKM. The CDR3 has 11 residues. Between the trimmed V and J ends, which lost 2 bases and 9 bases, there was a span of 7 bases.